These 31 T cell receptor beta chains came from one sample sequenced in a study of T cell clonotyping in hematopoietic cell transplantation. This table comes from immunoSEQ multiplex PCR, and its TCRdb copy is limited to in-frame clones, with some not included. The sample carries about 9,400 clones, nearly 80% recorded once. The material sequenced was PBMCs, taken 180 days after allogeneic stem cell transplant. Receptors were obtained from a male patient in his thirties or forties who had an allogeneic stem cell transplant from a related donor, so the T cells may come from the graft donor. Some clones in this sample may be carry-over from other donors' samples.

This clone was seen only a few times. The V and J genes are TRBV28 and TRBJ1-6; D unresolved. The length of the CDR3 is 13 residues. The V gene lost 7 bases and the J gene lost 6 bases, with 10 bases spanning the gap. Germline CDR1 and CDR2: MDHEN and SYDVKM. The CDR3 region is CASIRQINSPLHF. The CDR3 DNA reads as TGTGCCAGCATTAGGCAGATTAATTCACCCCTCCACTTT.

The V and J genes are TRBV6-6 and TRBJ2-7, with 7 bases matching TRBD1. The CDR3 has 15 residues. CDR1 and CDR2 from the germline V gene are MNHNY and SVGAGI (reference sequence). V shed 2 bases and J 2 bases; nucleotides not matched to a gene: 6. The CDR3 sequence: CASSYGRDSTYEQYF. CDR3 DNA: TGTGCCAGCAGTTACGGTAGGGACAGCACCTACGAGCAGTACTTC.

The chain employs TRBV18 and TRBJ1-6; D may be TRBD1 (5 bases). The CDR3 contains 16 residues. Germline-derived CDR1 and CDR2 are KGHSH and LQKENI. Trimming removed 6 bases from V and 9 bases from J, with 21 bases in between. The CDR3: CASSESRVLSGSPLHF. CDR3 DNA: TGTGCCAGCTCCGAGAGCAGGGTCCTCTCGGGTTCACCCCTCCACTTT.

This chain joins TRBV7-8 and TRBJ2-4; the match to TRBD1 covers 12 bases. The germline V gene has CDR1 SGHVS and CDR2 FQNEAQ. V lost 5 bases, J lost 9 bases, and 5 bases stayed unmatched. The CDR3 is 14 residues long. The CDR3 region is CASSMGQGAGIQYF. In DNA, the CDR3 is TGTGCCAGCAGCATGGGACAGGGGGCTGGCATTCAGTACTTC.

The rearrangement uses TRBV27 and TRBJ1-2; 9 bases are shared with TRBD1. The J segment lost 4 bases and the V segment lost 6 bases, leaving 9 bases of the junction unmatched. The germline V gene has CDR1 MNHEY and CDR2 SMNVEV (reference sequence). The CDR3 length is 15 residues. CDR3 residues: CASSLTSGQGYGYTF. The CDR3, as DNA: TGTGCCAGCAGCTTAACGTCGGGACAGGGCTATGGCTACACCTTC.

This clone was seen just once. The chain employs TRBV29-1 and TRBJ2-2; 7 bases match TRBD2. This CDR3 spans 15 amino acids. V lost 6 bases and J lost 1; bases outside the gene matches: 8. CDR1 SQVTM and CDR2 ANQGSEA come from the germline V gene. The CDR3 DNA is TGCAGCGTAGTACTAGCGAAAAAGAACACCGGGGAGCTGTTTTTT. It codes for CSVVLAKKNTGELFF.

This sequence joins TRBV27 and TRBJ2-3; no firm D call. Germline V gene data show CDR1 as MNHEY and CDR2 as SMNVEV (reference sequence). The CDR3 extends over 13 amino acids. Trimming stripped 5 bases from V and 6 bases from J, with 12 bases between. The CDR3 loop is CASSPQLPDTQYF. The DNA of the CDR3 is TGTGCCAGCAGTCCTCAACTACCCGATACGCAGTATTTT.

The CDR3 region has the DNA TGTGCCAGCAGCCCGGACTACGTCGGTGAGCAGTTCTTC. Translating gives CASSPDYVGEQFF. The chain recombines TRBV5-4 with TRBJ2-1; D perhaps matches TRBD2 (6 bases). The CDR3 has 13 residues. Trimming took off 4 bases at V and 9 bases at J, with 14 bases between the two ends. Germline V gene sequence: CDR1 SGHNT, CDR2 YYREEE (reference sequence).

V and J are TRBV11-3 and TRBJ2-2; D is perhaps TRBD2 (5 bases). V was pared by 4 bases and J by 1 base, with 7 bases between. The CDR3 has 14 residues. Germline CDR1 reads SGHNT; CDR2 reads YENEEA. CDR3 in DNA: TGTGCCAGCAGCTCTAGCAGGAACACCGGGGAGCTGTTTTTT. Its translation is CASSSSRNTGELFF. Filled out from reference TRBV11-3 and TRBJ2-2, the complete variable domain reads EAGVVQSPRYKIIEKKQPVAFWCNPISGHNTLYWYLQNLGQGPELLIRYENEEAVDDSQLPKDRFSAERLKGVDSTLKIQPAELGDSAVYLCASSSSRNTGELFFGEGSRLTVL.

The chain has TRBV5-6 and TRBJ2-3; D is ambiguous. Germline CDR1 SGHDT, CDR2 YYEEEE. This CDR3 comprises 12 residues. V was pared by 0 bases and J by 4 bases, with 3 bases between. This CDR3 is CASSLVADTQYF. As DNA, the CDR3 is TGTGCCAGCAGCTTGGTGGCAGATACGCAGTATTTT. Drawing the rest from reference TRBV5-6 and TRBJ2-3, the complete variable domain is DAGVTQSPTHLIKTRGQQVTLRCSPKSGHDTVSWYQQALGQGPQFIFQYYEEEERQRGNFPDRFSGHQFPNYSSELNVNALLLGDSALYLCASSLVADTQYFGPGTRLTVL.

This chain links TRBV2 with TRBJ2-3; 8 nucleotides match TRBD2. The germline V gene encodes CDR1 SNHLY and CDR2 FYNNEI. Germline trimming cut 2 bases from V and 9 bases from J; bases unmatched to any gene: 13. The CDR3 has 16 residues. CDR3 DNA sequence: TGTGCCAGCAGTGAATGGGTTAGCGGGGTCCCGGGGACGCAGTATTTT. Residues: CASSEWVSGVPGTQYF.

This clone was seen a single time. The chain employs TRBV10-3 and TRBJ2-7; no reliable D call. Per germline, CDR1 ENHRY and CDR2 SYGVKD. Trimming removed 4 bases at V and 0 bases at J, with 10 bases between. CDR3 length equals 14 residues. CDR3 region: CAISVAGSSYEQYF. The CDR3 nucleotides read TGTGCCATCAGTGTTGCAGGAAGCTCCTACGAGCAGTACTTC.

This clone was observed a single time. CDR3 DNA sequence: TGTGCCAGCAGCTTAGATGGGTCCGTCAACCGCGCTGAAGCTTTCTTT. Translated: CASSLDGSVNRAEAFF. This chain joins TRBV7-2 and TRBJ1-1; D is ambiguous. The CDR3 totals 16 residues. Germline CDR1 reads SGHTA; CDR2 reads FQGNSA. V lost 1 base and J 6 bases, leaving 18 bases between the germline ends. Drawing the rest from reference TRBV7-2 and TRBJ1-1, the complete variable domain is GAGVSQSPSNKVTEKGKDVELRCDPISGHTALYWYRQSLGQGLEFLIYFQGNSAPDKSGLPSDRFSAERTGGSVSTLTIQRTQQEDSAVYLCASSLDGSVNRAEAFFGQGTRLTVV.

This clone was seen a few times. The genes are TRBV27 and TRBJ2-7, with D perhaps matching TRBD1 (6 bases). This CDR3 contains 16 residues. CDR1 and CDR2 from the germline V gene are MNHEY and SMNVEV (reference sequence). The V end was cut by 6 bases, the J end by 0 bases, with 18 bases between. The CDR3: CASSPLDSAISYEQYF. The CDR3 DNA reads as TGTGCCAGCAGCCCCTTGGACAGTGCCATCTCCTACGAGCAGTACTTC.

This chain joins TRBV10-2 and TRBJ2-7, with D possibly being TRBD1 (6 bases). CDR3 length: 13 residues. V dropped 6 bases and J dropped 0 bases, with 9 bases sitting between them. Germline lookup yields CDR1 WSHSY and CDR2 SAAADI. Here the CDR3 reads CASRGDNSYEQYF. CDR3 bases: TGCGCCAGCAGGGGGGACAACTCCTACGAGCAGTACTTC.

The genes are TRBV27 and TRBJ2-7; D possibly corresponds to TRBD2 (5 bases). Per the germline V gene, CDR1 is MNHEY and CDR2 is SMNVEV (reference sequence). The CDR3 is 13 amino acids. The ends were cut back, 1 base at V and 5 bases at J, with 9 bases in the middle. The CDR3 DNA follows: TGTGCCAGCAGTTTATTGTTGGGAGACGAGCAGTACTTC. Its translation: CASSLLLGDEQYF.

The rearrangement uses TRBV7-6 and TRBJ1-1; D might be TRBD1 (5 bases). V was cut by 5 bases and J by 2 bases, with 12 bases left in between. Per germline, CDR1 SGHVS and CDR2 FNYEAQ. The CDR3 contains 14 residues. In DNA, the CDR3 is TGTGCCAGCAGCCCCTATAGGGGTAACACTGAAGCTTTCTTT. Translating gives CASSPYRGNTEAFF.

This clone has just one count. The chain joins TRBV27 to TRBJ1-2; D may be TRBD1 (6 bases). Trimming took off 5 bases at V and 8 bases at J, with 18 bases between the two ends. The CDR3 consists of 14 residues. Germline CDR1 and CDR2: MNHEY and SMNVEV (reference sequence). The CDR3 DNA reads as TGTGCCAGCAGTAAACAGGGTTTCTCTTGGGGCTACACCTTC. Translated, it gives CASSKQGFSWGYTF.

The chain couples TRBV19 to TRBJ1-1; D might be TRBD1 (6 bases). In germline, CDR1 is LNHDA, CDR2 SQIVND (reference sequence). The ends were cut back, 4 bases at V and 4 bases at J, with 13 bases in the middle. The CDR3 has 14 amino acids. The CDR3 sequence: CASSNVAGVTEAFF. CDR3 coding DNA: TGTGCCAGTAGTAATGTGGCAGGGGTCACTGAAGCTTTCTTT.

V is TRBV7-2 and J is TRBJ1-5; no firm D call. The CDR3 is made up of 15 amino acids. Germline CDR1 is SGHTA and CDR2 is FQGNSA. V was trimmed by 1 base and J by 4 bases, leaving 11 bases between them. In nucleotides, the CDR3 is TGTGCCAGCAGCTTAGTAGGGTTCGGAAATCAGCCCCAGCATTTT. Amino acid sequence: CASSLVGFGNQPQHF.

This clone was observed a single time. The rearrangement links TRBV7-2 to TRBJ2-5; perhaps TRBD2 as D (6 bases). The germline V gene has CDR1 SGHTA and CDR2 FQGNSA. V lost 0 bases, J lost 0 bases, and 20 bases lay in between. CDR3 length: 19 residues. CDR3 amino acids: CASSLAVSLPGLHQETQYF. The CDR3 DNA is TGTGCCAGCAGCTTAGCAGTATCACTTCCGGGACTCCACCAAGAGACCCAGTACTTC.

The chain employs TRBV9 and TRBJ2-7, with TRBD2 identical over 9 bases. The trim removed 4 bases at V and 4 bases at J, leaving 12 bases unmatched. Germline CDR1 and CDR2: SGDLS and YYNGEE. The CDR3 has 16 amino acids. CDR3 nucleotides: TGTGCCAGCAGCCCACATGTCGGGCGGGGGGGTTACGAGCAGTACTTC. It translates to CASSPHVGRGGYEQYF.

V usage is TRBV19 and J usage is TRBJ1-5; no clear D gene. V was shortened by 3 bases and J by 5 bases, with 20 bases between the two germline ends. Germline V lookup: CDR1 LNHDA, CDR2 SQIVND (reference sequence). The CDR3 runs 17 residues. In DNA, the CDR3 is TGTGCCAGTAGTATGGGAGGTGATATTGAATTTTATCAGCCCCAGCATTTT. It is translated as CASSMGGDIEFYQPQHF.

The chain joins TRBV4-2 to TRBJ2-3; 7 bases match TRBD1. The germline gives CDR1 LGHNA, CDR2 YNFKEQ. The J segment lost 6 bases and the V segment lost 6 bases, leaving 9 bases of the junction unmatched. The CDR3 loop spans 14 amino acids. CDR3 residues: CASRGGQPADTQYF. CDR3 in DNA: TGTGCCAGCAGAGGGGGACAGCCCGCGGATACGCAGTATTTT.

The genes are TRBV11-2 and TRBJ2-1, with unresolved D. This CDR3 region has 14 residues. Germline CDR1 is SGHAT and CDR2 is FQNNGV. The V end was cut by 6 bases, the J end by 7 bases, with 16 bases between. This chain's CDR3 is CASRYNTIRNEQFF. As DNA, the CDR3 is TGTGCCAGCAGATATAATACTATTAGGAATGAGCAGTTCTTC.

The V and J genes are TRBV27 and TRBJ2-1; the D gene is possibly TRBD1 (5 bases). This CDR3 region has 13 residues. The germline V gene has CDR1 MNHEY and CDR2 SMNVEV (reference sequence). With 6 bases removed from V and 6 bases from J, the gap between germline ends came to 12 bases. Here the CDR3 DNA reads TGTGCCAGCAGCTCTGCAGGGTTCAATGAGCAGTTCTTC. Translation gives CASSSAGFNEQFF.

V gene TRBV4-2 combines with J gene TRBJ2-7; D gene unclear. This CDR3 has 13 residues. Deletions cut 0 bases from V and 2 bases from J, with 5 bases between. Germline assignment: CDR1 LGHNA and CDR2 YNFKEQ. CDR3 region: CASSQEIAYEQYF. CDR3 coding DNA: TGTGCCAGCAGCCAAGAGATAGCCTACGAGCAGTACTTC.

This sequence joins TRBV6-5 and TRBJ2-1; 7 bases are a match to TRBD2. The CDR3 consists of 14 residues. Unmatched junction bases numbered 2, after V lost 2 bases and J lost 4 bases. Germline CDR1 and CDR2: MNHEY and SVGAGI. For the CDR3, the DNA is TGTGCCAGCAGTTACGGGGGGGTGTACAATGAGCAGTTCTTC. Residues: CASSYGGVYNEQFF.

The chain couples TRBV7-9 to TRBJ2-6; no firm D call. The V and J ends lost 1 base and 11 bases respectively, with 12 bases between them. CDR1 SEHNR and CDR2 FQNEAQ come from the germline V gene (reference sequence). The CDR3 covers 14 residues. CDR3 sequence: CASSLDPAVYVLTF. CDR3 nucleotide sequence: TGTGCCAGCAGCTTAGACCCTGCGGTCTACGTCCTGACTTTC.

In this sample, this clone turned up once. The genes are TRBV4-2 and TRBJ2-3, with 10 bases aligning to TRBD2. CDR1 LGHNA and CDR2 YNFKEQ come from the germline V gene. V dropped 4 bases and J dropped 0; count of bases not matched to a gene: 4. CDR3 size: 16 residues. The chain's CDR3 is CASSRLAGGSTDTQYF. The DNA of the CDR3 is TGTGCCAGCAGCCGATTAGCGGGGGGTAGCACAGATACGCAGTATTTT.

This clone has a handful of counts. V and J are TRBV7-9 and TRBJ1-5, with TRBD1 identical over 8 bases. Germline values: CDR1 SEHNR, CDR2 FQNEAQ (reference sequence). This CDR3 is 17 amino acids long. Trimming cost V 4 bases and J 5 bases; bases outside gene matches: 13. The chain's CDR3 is CASSSSRTGWRDQPQHF. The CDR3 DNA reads TGTGCCAGCAGCTCGAGCCGGACAGGGTGGCGGGATCAGCCCCAGCATTTT.